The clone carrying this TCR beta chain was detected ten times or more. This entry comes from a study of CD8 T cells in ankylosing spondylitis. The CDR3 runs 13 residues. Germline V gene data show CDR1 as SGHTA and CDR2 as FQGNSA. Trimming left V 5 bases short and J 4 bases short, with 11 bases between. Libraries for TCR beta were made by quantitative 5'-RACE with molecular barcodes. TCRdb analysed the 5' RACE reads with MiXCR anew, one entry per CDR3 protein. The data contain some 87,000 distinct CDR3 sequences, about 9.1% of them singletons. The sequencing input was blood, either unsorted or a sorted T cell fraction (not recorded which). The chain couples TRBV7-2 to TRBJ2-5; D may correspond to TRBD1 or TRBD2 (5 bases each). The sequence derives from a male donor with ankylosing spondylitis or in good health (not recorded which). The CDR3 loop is CASSLGEGETQYF. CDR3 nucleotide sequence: TGTGCCAGCAGCCTGGGGGAAGGAGAGACCCAGTACTTC. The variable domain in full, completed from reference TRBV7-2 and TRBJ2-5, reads GAGVSQSPSNKVTEKGKDVELRCDPISGHTALYWYRQSLGQGLEFLIYFQGNSAPDKSGLPSDRFSAERTGGSVSTLTIQRTQQEDSAVYLCASSLGEGETQYFGPGTRLLVL.